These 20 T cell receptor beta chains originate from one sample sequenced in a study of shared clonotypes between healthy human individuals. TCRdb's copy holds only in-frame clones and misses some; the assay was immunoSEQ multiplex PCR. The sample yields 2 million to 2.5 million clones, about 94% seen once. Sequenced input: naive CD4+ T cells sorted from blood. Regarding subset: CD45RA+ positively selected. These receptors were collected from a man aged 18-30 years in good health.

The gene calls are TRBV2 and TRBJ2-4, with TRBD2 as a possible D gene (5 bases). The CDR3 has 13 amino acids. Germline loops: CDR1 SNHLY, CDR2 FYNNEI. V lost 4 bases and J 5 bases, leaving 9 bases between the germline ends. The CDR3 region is CASSVSRENIQYF. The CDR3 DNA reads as TGTGCCAGCAGTGTATCGCGGGAAAACATTCAGTACTTC.

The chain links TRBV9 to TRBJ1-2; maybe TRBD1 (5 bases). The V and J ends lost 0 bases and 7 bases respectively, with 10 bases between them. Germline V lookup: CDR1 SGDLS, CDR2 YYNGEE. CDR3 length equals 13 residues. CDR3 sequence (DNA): TGTGCCAGCAGCGTAGACAGGATCGGTGGCTACACCTTC. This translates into CASSVDRIGGYTF.

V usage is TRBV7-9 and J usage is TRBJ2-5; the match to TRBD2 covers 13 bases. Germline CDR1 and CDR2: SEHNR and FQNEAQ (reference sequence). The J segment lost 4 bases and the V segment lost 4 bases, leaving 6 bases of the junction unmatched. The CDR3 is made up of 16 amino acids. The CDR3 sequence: CASSSGLAGESETQYF. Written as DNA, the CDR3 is TGTGCCAGCAGCTCTGGACTAGCGGGAGAGTCAGAGACCCAGTACTTC.

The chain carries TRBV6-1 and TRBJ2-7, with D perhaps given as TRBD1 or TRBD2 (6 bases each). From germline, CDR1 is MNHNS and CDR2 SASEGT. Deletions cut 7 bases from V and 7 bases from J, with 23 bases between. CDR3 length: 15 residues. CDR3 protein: CASTKLQGGSKEQYF. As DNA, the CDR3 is TGTGCCAGCACTAAATTACAAGGGGGGTCTAAGGAGCAGTACTTC.

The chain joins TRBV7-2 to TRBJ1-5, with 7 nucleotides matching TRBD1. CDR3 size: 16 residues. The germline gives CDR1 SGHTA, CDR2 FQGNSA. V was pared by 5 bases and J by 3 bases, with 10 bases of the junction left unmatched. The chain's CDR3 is CASSGPGTVSNQPQHF. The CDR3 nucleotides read TGTGCCAGCAGCGGGCCCGGGACAGTGTCCAATCAGCCCCAGCATTTT.

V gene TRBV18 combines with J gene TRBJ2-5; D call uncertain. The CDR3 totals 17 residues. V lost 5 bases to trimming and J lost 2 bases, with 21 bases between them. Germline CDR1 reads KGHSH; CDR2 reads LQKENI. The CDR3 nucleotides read TGTGCCAGCTCAACTACCAAGGGCGGTCGTCGGCAAGAGACCCAGTACTTC. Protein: CASSTTKGGRRQETQYF.

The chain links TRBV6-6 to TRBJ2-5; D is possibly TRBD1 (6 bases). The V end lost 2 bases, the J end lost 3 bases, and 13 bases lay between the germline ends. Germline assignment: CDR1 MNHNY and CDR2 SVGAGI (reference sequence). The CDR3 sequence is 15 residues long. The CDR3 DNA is TGTGCCAGCAGTTACAGGGGTTCAGGGGAAGAGACCCAGTACTTC. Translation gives CASSYRGSGEETQYF.

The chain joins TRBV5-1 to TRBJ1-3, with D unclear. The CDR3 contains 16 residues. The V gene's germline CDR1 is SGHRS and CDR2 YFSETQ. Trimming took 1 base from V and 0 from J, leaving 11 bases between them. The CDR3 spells CASSLMAANSGNTIYF. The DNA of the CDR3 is TGCGCCAGCAGCTTGATGGCAGCGAACTCTGGAAACACCATATATTTT.

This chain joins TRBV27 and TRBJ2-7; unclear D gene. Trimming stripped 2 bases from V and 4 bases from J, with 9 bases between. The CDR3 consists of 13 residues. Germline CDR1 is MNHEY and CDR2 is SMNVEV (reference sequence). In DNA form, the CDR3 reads TGTGCCAGCAGTTTAAAACCACATTACGAGCAGTACTTC. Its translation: CASSLKPHYEQYF.

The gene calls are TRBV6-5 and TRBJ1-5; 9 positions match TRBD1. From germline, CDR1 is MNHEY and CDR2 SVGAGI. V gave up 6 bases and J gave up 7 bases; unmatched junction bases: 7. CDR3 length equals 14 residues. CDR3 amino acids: CASREGQGGQPQHF. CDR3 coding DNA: TGTGCCAGCAGGGAGGGACAGGGCGGGCAGCCCCAGCATTTT.

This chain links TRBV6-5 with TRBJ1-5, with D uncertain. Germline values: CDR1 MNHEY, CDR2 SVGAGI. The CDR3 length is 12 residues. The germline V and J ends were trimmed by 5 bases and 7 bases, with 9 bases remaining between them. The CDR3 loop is CASSGAGQPQHF. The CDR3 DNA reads TGTGCCAGCAGTGGAGCGGGGCAGCCCCAGCATTTT.

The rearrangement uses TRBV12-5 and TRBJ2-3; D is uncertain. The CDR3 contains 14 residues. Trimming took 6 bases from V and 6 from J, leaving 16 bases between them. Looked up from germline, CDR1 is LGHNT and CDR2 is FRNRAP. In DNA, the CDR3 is TGTGCTAGTGGGCTTGTCCCCCTCAGTGATACGCAGTATTTT. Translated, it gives CASGLVPLSDTQYF.

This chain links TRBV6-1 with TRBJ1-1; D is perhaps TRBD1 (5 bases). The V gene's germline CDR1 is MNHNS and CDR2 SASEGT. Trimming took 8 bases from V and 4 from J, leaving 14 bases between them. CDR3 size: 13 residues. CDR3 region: CASSFQGITEAFF. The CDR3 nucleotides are TGTGCCAGCTCCTTCCAGGGCATCACTGAAGCTTTCTTT.

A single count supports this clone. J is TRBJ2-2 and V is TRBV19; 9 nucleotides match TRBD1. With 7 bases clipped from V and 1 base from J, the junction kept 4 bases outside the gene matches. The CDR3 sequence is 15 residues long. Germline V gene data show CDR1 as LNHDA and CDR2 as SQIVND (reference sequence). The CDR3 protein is CASKVTGGNTGELFF. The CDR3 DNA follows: TGTGCCAGTAAGGTGACAGGGGGGAACACCGGGGAGCTGTTTTTT.

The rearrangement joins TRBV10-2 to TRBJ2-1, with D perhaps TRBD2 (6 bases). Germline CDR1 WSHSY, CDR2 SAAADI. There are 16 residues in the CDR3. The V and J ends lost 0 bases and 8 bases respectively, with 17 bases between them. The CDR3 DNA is TGCGCCAGCAGTGAGTCGCCGGGGGATGGGGAAGATGAGCAGTTCTTC. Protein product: CASSESPGDGEDEQFF.

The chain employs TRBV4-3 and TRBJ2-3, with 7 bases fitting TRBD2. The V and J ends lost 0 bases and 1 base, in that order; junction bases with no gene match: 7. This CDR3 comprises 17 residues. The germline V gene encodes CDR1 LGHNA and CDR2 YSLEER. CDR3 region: CASSQDLGGGGTDTQYF. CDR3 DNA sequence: TGCGCCAGCAGCCAAGATCTCGGGGGAGGGGGCACAGATACGCAGTATTTT.

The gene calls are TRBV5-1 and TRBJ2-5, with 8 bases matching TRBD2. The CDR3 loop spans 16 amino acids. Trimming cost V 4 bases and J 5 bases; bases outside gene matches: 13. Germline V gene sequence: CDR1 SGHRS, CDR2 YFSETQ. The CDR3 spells CASSPLAGGEGETQYF. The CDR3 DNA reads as TGCGCCAGCAGCCCGCTGGCGGGAGGTGAGGGGGAGACCCAGTACTTC.

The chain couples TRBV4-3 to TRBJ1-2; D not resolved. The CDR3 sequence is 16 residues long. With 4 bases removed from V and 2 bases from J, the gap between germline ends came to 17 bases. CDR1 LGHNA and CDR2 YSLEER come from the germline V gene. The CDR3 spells CASSPTSGSSNYGYTF. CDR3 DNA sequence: TGCGCCAGCAGCCCCACTTCGGGCAGTTCGAACTATGGCTACACCTTC.

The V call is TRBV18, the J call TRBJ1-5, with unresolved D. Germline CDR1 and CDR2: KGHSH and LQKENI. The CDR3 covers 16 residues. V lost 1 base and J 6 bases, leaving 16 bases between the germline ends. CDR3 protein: CASSPRQEFQGQPQHF. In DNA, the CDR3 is TGTGCCAGCTCACCACGGCAGGAATTCCAAGGTCAGCCCCAGCATTTT. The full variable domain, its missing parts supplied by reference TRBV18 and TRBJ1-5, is NAGVMQNPRHLVRRRGQEARLRCSPMKGHSHVYWYRQLPEEGLKFMVYLQKENIIDESGMPKERFSAEFPKEGPSILRIQQVVRGDSAAYFCASSPRQEFQGQPQHFGDGTRLSIL.

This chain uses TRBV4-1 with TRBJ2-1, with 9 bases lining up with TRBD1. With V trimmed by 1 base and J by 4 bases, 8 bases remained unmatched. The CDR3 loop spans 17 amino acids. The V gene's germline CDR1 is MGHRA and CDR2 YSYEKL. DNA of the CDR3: TGCGCCAGCAGCCAAGGGGGGACCGGACAGGGGTACAATGAGCAGTTCTTC. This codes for CASSQGGTGQGYNEQFF.